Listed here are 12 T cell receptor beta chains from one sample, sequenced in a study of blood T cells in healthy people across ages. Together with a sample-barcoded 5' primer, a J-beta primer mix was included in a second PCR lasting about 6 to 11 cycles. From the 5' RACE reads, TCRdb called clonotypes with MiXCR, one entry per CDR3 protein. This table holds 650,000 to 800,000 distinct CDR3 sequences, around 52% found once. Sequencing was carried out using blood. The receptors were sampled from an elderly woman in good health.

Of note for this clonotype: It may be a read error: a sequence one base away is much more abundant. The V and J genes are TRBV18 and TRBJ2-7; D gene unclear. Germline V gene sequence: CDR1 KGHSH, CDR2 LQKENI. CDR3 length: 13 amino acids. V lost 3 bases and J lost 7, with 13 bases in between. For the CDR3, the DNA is TGTGCCAGCTCACCGATTACTCACAATGAGCAGTACTTC. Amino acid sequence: CASSPITHNEQYF.

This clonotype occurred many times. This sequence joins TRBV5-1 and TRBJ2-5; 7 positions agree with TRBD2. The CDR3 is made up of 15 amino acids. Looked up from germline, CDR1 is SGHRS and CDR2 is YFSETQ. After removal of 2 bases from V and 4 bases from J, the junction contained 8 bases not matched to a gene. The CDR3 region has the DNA TGCGCCAGCAGCTTAGGACTAGTCGAGGGAGAGACCCAGTACTTC. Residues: CASSLGLVEGETQYF. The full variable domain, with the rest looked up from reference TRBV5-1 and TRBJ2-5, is KAGVTQTPRYLIKTRGQQVTLSCSPISGHRSVSWYQQTPGQGLQFLFEYFSETQRNKGNFPGRFSGRQFSNSRSEMNVSTLELGDSALYLCASSLGLVEGETQYFGPGTRLLVL.

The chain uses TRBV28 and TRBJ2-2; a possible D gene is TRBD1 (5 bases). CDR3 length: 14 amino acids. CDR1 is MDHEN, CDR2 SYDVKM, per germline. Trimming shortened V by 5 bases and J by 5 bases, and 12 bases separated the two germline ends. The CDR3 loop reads CASSVLGETGELFF. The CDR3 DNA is TGTGCCAGCAGTGTCTTAGGGGAAACCGGGGAGCTGTTTTTT.

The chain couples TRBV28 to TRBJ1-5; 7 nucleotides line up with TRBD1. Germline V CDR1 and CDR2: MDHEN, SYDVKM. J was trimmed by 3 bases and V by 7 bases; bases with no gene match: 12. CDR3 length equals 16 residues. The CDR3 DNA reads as TGTGCCAGCAAGTCCCTAGAGACAGGGTTCAATCAGCCCCAGCATTTT. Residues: CASKSLETGFNQPQHF.

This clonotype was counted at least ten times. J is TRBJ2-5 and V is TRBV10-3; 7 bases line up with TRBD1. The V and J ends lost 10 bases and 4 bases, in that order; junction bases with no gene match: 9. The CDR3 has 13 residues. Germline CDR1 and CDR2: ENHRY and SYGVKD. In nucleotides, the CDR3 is TGTGCCACTGGACGACAGGGAAGAGAGACCCAGTACTTC. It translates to CATGRQGRETQYF.

The CDR3 sequence is CASRQEYEQYF. The CDR3 nucleotides read TGTGCCAGCAGGCAAGAGTACGAGCAGTACTTC. The V gene is TRBV28, the J gene TRBJ2-7; D ambiguous. The CDR3 runs to 11 residues. Deletions cut 6 bases from V and 4 bases from J, with 7 bases between. Germline V lookup: CDR1 MDHEN, CDR2 SYDVKM.

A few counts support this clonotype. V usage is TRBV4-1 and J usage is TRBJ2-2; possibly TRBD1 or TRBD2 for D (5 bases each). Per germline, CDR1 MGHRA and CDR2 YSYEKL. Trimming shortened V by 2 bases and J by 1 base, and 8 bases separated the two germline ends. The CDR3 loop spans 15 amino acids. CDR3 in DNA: TGCGCCAGCAGCCAACGGGACGGGAACACCGGGGAGCTGTTTTTT. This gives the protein CASSQRDGNTGELFF.

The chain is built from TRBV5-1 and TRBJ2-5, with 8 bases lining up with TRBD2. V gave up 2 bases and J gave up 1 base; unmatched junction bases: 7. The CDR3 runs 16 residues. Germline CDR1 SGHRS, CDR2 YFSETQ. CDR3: CASSLGSGTSQETQYF. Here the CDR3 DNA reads TGCGCCAGCAGCTTAGGGTCCGGGACTAGCCAAGAGACCCAGTACTTC.

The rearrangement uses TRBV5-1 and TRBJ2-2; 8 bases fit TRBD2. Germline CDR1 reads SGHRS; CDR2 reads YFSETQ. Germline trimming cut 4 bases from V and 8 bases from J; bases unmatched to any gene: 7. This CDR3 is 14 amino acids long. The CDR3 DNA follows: TGCGCCAGCAGCCCACGGGAGGGGCCGGGGGAGCTGTTTTTT. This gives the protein CASSPREGPGELFF.

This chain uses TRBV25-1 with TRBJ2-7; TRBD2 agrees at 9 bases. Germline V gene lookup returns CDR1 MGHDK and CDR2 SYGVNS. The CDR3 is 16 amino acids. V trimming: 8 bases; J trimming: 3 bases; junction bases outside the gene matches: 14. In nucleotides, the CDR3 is TGTGCCAGCGGACATGGGGGAGGACTAGCGAACTACGAGCAGTACTTC. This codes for CASGHGGGLANYEQYF.

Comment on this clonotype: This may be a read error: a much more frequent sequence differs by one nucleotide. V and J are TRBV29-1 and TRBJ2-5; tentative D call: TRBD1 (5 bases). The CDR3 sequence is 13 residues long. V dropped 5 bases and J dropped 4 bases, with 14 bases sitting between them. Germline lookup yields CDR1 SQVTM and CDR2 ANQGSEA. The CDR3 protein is CSVKRGWGETQYF. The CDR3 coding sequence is TGCAGCGTTAAAAGGGGTTGGGGAGAGACCCAGTACTTC.

As DNA, the CDR3 is TGTGCCAGCAGCCAAAACGAACCTAAGTTCTACAATGAGCAGTTCTTC. This translates into CASSQNEPKFYNEQFF. The genes are TRBV14 and TRBJ2-1; D call uncertain. The length of the CDR3 is 16 residues. Trimming stripped 2 bases from V and 3 bases from J, with 14 bases between. CDR1 is SGHDN and CDR2 is FVKESK in the germline V gene.